This T cell receptor beta chain was retrieved from a study of radiation and T cells in renal cell carcinoma. Time point meaning: blood 4 weeks post-SBRT, at nephrectomy. Treatment noted: 15 Gy SBRT to primary tumor, nephrectomy 4 weeks later. General observations from the study: Top tumor clonotypes rose in blood 2 weeks post-radiation, then contracted. Baseline intratumoral clonotype presence is unknown without pretreatment biopsies.

Sequencing used immunoSEQ multiplex PCR; TCRdb keeps in-frame clones, though not all of them. The sample includes approximately 150,000 clones, roughly 90% seen only once; the top ten take 15% to 20%. The CDR3 loop spans 20 amino acids. Trimming cost V 5 bases and J 0 bases, with 28 bases left between them. The germline V gene has CDR1 LNHDA and CDR2 SQIVND (reference sequence). Turning to this clone: Its antigen is unidentified.

The sample here was blood, taken from a patient whose treatment included radiotherapy and nephrectomy. The chain carries TRBV19 and TRBJ1-1; D might be TRBD1 (5 bases). This sequence originates from a woman aged 45-60 years with renal cell carcinoma. In DNA, the CDR3 is TGTGCCAGTAGTGCCCGATCGACAGACTCCTATAACGACATGAACACTGAAGCTTTCTTT. Translated: CASSARSTDSYNDMNTEAFF.